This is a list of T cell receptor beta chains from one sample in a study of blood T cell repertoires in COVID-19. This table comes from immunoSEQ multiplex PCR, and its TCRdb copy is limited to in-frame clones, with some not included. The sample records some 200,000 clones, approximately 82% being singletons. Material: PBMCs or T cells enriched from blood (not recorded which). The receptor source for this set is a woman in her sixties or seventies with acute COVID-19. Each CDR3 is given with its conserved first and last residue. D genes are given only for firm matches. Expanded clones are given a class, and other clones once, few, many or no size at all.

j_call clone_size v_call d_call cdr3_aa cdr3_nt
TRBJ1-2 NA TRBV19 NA CASSTGFYYGYTF TGTGCCAGCTCTACAGGGTTCTACTATGGCTACACCTTC
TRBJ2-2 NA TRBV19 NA CASSIGVSGELFF TGTGCCAGTAGTATAGGAGTAAGCGGGGAGCTGTTTTTT
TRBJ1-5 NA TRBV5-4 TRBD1 CASSLTGTHSNQPQHF TGTGCCAGCAGCCTGACAGGGACTCATAGCAATCAGCCCCAGCATTTT
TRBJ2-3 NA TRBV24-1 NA CARRQEDLNPSSTDTQYF TGTGCCAGAAGACAGGAAGACTTAAACCCCTCTAGCACAGATACGCAGTATTTT
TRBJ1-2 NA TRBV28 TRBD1 CASSLPDREGGYTF TGTGCCAGCAGTTTACCGGACAGGGAGGGAGGCTACACCTTC
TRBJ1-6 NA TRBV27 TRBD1 CASSLSGTGSYNSPLHF TGTGCCAGCAGTTTATCTGGGACAGGCTCCTATAATTCACCCCTCCACTTT
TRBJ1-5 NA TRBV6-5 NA CASCPGISNQPQHF TGTGCCAGCTGCCCAGGGATTAGCAATCAGCCCCAGCATTTT
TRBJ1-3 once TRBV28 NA CASSLVRDTIYF TGTGCCAGCAGTTTAGTCCGCGACACCATATATTTT
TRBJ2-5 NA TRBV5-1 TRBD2 CASSQSLAGVWETQYF TGCGCCAGCAGCCAGAGCTTAGCGGGAGTATGGGAGACCCAGTACTTC
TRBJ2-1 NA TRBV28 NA CASSLYSLHNEQFF TGTGCCAGCAGTTTATACTCCCTGCACAATGAGCAGTTCTTC
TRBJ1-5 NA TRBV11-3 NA CASSLGQRYNQPQHF TGTGCCAGCAGCTTAGGTCAGAGGTACAATCAGCCCCAGCATTTT
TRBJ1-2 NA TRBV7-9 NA CASSDNDRSYGYTF TGTGCCAGCAGCGACAACGACAGATCCTATGGCTACACCTTC
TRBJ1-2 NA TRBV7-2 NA CASSLKHILANYGYTF TGTGCCAGCAGCCTCAAACATATTCTAGCTAACTATGGCTACACCTTC
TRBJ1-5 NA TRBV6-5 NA CASLINTGLYQPQHF TGTGCCAGCCTGATCAATACAGGGCTTTATCAGCCCCAGCATTTT
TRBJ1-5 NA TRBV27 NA CASSLRRQSNQPQHF TGTGCCAGCAGTTTACGGAGGCAGAGCAATCAGCCCCAGCATTTT
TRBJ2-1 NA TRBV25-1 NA CASSEYRGEQFF TGTGCCAGCAGTGAATATAGGGGAGAGCAGTTCTTC
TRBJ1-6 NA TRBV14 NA CASSQGPGAGLGSPLHF TGTGCCAGCAGCCAAGGTCCTGGGGCAGGGTTGGGTTCACCCCTCCACTTT
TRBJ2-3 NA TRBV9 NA CASSPTEGFTDTQYF TGTGCCAGCAGCCCCACAGAGGGATTCACAGATACGCAGTATTTT
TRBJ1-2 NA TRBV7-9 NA CASSSQQSIYGYTF TGTGCCAGCAGCTCACAACAGTCGATCTATGGCTACACCTTC
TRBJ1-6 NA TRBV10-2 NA CASSERAGVYNSPLHF TGCGCCAGCAGTGAACGGGCAGGGGTTTATAATTCACCCCTCCACTTT
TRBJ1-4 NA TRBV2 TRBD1 CATRVSGGTVGEKLFF TGTGCCACCCGAGTTAGCGGAGGGACAGTTGGTGAAAAACTGTTTTTT
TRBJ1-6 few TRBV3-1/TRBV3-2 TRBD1 CASSQVGQGVGSPLHF TGTGCCAGCAGCCAAGTTGGGCAGGGGGTAGGTTCACCCCTCCACTTT
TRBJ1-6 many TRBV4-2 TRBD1 CASSKVGTGDSPLHF TGTGCCAGCAGCAAAGTCGGGACAGGGGACTCACCCCTCCACTTT
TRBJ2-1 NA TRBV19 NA CASTGLSYNEQFF TGTGCCAGCACCGGGTTGTCCTACAATGAGCAGTTCTTC
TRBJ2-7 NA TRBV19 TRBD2 CASSTGTSGVNEQYF TGTGCCAGTAGTACCGGGACTAGCGGAGTAAACGAGCAGTACTTC
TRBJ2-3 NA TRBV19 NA CASSPQISTDTQYF TGTGCCAGTAGCCCACAGATAAGCACAGATACGCAGTATTTT
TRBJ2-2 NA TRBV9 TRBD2 CASSVLSGTSGTGELFF TGTGCCAGCAGCGTTTTAAGCGGGACTAGCGGCACCGGGGAGCTGTTTTTT
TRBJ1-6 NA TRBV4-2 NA CASRDSYNSPLHF TGTGCCAGCAGGGACAGTTATAATTCACCCCTCCACTTT
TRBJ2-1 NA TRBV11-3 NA CASSLQGLAYNEQFF TGTGCCAGCAGCTTACAAGGACTGGCCTACAATGAGCAGTTCTTC
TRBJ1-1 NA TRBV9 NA CASSVGVGEGNTEAFF TGTGCCAGCAGCGTAGGCGTTGGGGAGGGGAACACTGAAGCTTTCTTT
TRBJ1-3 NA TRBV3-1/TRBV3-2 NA CASSQDAGLWNTIYF TGTGCCAGCAGCCAAGACGCAGGTTTGTGGAACACCATATATTTT
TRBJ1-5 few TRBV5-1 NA CASSFGDGLNQPQHF TGCGCCAGCAGCTTCGGGGATGGCCTCAATCAGCCCCAGCATTTT
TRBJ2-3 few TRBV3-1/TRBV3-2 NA CASSRVGGLTDTQYF TGTGCCAGCAGCCGGGTCGGGGGTCTCACAGATACGCAGTATTTT
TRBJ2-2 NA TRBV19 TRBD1 CASRRDRGTRATGELFF TGTGCCAGTAGAAGGGACAGGGGGACGCGAGCCACCGGGGAGCTGTTTTTT
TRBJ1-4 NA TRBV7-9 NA CASSSGTGTPNEKLFF TGTGCCAGCAGCTCGGGCACAGGGACCCCTAATGAAAAACTGTTTTTT
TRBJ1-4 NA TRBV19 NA CASSIPGVGNEKLFF TGTGCCAGTAGTATCCCAGGGGTTGGTAATGAAAAACTGTTTTTT
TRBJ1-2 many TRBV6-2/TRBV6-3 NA CASSYSKGSGPYGYTF TGTGCCAGCAGTTACTCGAAAGGTAGTGGGCCTTATGGCTACACCTTC